These 29 T cell receptor beta chains came from one sample sequenced in a study of cytomegalovirus exposure and HLA in healthy donors. The PCR employed 60 Vbeta primers together with 13 Jbeta primers. TCRdb's table, derived via immunoSEQ multiplex PCR, lists solely in-frame clones and lacks some. The sample has about 110,000 clones, roughly 72% seen once. Sample: PBMCs. Receptor source: a young man in good health and CMV-seronegative.

The chain has TRBV10-3 and TRBJ2-1; TRBD2 aligns across 13 bases. The CDR3 loop spans 17 amino acids. The germline V gene has CDR1 ENHRY and CDR2 SYGVKD. V shed 9 bases, J shed 8 bases, and the junction held 16 bases outside the gene matches. CDR3 nucleotide sequence: TGTGCCATGAGCTCGGGGATGGGACTAGCGGGATGGGATGAGCAGTTCTTC. It translates to CAMSSGMGLAGWDEQFF.

The V and J genes are TRBV5-1 and TRBJ1-1; the match to TRBD1 covers 7 bases. The length of the CDR3 is 16 residues. The germline V gene encodes CDR1 SGHRS and CDR2 YFSETQ. J lost 0 bases, V lost 4 bases, and 9 bases had no gene match. The CDR3 here is CASSAAPGQLNTEAFF. In DNA form, the CDR3 reads TGCGCCAGCAGCGCCGCCCCGGGACAGCTGAACACTGAAGCTTTCTTT.

This clone has only one observation. This chain links TRBV7-8 with TRBJ2-7, with 9 bases identical to TRBD1. The V segment lost 5 bases and the J segment 2 bases; nucleotides outside the gene matches: 10. Germline CDR1 SGHVS, CDR2 FQNEAQ. This CDR3 region has 16 residues. CDR3: CASSPTLTGGPYEQYF. In DNA form, the CDR3 reads TGTGCCAGCAGCCCCACCCTGACAGGGGGACCCTACGAGCAGTACTTC.

This chain connects TRBV2 to TRBJ2-2; 7 nucleotides agree with TRBD2. Germline CDR1 reads SNHLY; CDR2 reads FYNNEI. V dropped 6 bases and J dropped 0; count of bases not matched to a gene: 10. This CDR3 contains 17 residues. In DNA form, the CDR3 reads TGTGCCAGCAGCCACACGTGGGGGGGGGCGAACACCGGGGAGCTGTTTTTT. Encoded protein: CASSHTWGGANTGELFF.

The V call is TRBV15, the J call TRBJ2-2, with 8 bases that match TRBD1. Germline V gene data show CDR1 as LNHNV and CDR2 as YYDKDF (reference sequence). The CDR3 contains 15 residues. Unmatched junction bases numbered 9, after V lost 6 bases and J lost 6 bases. CDR3 bases: TGTGCCACCAGTACCGGACAGGGCGAGGCCGGGGAGCTGTTTTTT. Encoded protein: CATSTGQGEAGELFF.

This chain connects TRBV14 to TRBJ2-1, with 9 positions matching TRBD2. The CDR3 has 17 residues. Germline V lookup: CDR1 SGHDN, CDR2 FVKESK. With 2 bases clipped from V and 1 base from J, the junction kept 6 bases outside the gene matches. The chain's CDR3 is CASSQPISGSSYNEQFF. CDR3 in DNA: TGTGCCAGCAGCCAACCTATTAGCGGGAGTTCCTACAATGAGCAGTTCTTC.

J is TRBJ1-5 and V is TRBV29-1; 7 bases are a match to TRBD1. V lost 6 bases, J lost 5 bases, and 10 bases stayed unmatched. Germline lookup yields CDR1 SQVTM and CDR2 ANQGSEA. The CDR3 consists of 14 residues. The CDR3 spells CSVSTGFEDQPQHF. Here the CDR3 DNA reads TGCAGCGTGTCGACAGGGTTCGAGGATCAGCCCCAGCATTTT.

The chain has TRBV19 and TRBJ2-5, with TRBD1 as a possible D gene (5 bases). The CDR3 loop spans 13 amino acids. Germline values: CDR1 LNHDA, CDR2 SQIVND (reference sequence). V shed 6 bases and J shed 0 bases, with 8 bases lying between them. DNA of the CDR3: TGTGCCAGTAGCCGACAGTACCAAGAGACCCAGTACTTC. It translates to CASSRQYQETQYF. The full variable domain, in which reference TRBV19 and TRBJ2-5 provide the parts outside the CDR3, is DGGITQSPKYLFRKEGQNVTLSCEQNLNHDAMYWYRQDPGQGLRLIYYSQIVNDFQKGDIAEGYSVSREKKESFPLTVTSAQKNPTAFYLCASSRQYQETQYFGPGTRLLVL.

The chain has TRBV11-3 and TRBJ1-1; tentatively, D is TRBD1 (6 bases). Trimming removed 3 bases at V and 2 bases at J, with 10 bases between. The CDR3 is 14 amino acids. CDR1 SGHNT and CDR2 YENEEA come from the germline V gene. For the CDR3, the DNA is TGTGCCAGCAGCTTTTCAGGGGATAACACTGAAGCTTTCTTT. Amino acids: CASSFSGDNTEAFF.

V is TRBV29-1 and J is TRBJ1-2; 9 nucleotides match TRBD1. The CDR3 is 13 amino acids. V gave up 7 bases and J gave up 4 bases; unmatched junction bases: 7. Germline CDR1 reads SQVTM; CDR2 reads ANQGSEA. This chain's CDR3 is CSAQGAFSYGYTF. For the CDR3, the DNA is TGCAGCGCACAGGGGGCGTTTAGCTATGGCTACACCTTC.

J is TRBJ2-5 and V is TRBV9; 9 nucleotides line up with TRBD2. This CDR3 has 15 residues. V was clipped by 0 bases and J by 2 bases; unmatched bases: 2. Germline lookup yields CDR1 SGDLS and CDR2 YYNGEE. Here the CDR3 DNA reads TGTGCCAGCAGCGTAGCAAGCGGGAGGCAAGAGACCCAGTACTTC. It yields the protein CASSVASGRQETQYF.

The chain recombines TRBV4-1 with TRBJ1-4, with 9 bases matching TRBD1. The CDR3 length is 16 residues. Looked up from germline, CDR1 is MGHRA and CDR2 is YSYEKL. V dropped 2 bases and J dropped 8; count of bases not matched to a gene: 9. The CDR3 here is CASSQINRGPREKLFF. DNA of the CDR3: TGCGCCAGCAGCCAAATAAACAGGGGGCCAAGGGAAAAACTGTTTTTT.

The table lists this clone with a few counts. V usage is TRBV4-1 and J usage is TRBJ1-5; TRBD1 aligns across 7 bases. CDR1 MGHRA and CDR2 YSYEKL come from the germline V gene. The CDR3 totals 16 residues. With V trimmed by 0 bases and J by 0 bases, 2 bases remained unmatched. CDR3 sequence reads: CASSQEGGHSNQPQHF. Here the CDR3 DNA reads TGCGCCAGCAGCCAAGAAGGGGGCCATAGCAATCAGCCCCAGCATTTT.

The gene calls are TRBV7-2 and TRBJ2-7, with 12 bases matching TRBD2. From germline, CDR1 is SGHTA and CDR2 FQGNSA. The CDR3 loop spans 19 amino acids. Unmatched junction bases numbered 16, after V lost 5 bases and J lost 2 bases. CDR3 in DNA: TGTGCCAGCAGCCCCTACGGACTAGCGGGAATTCCCGCACCCTACGAGCAGTACTTC. Protein: CASSPYGLAGIPAPYEQYF.

The genes are TRBV7-9 and TRBJ2-3; the match to TRBD2 covers 11 bases. Germline CDR1 is SEHNR and CDR2 is FQNEAQ (reference sequence). The CDR3 runs 15 residues. V lost 7 bases, J lost 1 base, and 4 bases stayed unmatched. The CDR3 sequence is CASNPTSGGTDTQYF. Written as DNA, the CDR3 is TGTGCCAGCAACCCGACTAGCGGGGGCACAGATACGCAGTATTTT.

This sequence joins TRBV6-1 and TRBJ2-7; D is possibly TRBD1 (5 bases). This CDR3 has 14 residues. V was pared by 1 base and J by 0 bases, with 7 bases between. Germline-derived CDR1 and CDR2 are MNHNS and SASEGT. The CDR3 bases are TGTGCCAGCAGTGAAGGGGGCCCCTCCTACGAGCAGTACTTC. It yields the protein CASSEGGPSYEQYF.

The V and J genes are TRBV5-6 and TRBJ1-5; weak D call: TRBD1 (5 bases). The CDR3 contains 15 residues. The V gene's germline CDR1 is SGHDT and CDR2 YYEEEE. V was trimmed by 1 base and J by 9 bases, leaving 17 bases between them. CDR3 DNA sequence: TGTGCCAGCAGCTTGAGCGGGACCGGGCTGAGGCCCCAGCATTTT. It is translated as CASSLSGTGLRPQHF.

V and J are TRBV7-3 and TRBJ2-1; 12 bases are shared with TRBD2. Trimming cost V 5 bases and J 4 bases; bases outside gene matches: 6. CDR3 length equals 16 residues. Germline loops: CDR1 SGHTA, CDR2 FQGTGA. CDR3 DNA: TGTGCCAGCAGCGAGACTAGCGGGAGCATTTACAATGAGCAGTTCTTC. Protein product: CASSETSGSIYNEQFF.

This clone is a singleton in its sample. The gene calls are TRBV2 and TRBJ2-5; the match to TRBD1 covers 8 bases. The germline V gene encodes CDR1 SNHLY and CDR2 FYNNEI. There are 13 residues in the CDR3. Trimming took 6 bases from V and 3 from J; bases not matched to a gene: 3. The CDR3 sequence is CASRGTGKETQYF. The CDR3 DNA sequence: TGTGCCAGCAGAGGGACAGGCAAAGAGACCCAGTACTTC. The variable domain in full, with the rest retrieved from reference TRBV2 and TRBJ2-5, is EPEVTQTPSHQVTQMGQEVILRCVPISNHLYFYWYRQILGQKVEFLVSFYNNEISEKSEIFDDQFSVERPDGSNFTLKIRSTKLEDSAMYFCASRGTGKETQYFGPGTRLLVL.

The count of this clone is one. The rearrangement joins TRBV28 to TRBJ2-7, with D uncertain. Trimming pared 5 bases from V and 0 bases from J, leaving 14 bases between. This CDR3 has 15 amino acids. Germline CDR1 MDHEN, CDR2 SYDVKM. As DNA, the CDR3 is TGTGCCAGCAGTCTATCTCAGGCTTACTCCTACGAGCAGTACTTC. This encodes CASSLSQAYSYEQYF.

The rearrangement uses TRBV6-1 and TRBJ1-2, with no clear D. Germline V gives CDR1 MNHNS, CDR2 SASEGT. Between the trimmed V and J ends, which lost 4 bases and 0 bases, there was a span of 12 bases. The CDR3 runs 15 residues. CDR3 residues: CASSVSADSNYGYTF. CDR3 DNA sequence: TGTGCCAGCAGTGTATCTGCGGATTCTAACTATGGCTACACCTTC.

The chain links TRBV7-3 to TRBJ2-1; maybe TRBD2 (7 bases). CDR3 size: 16 residues. Deletions cut 0 bases from V and 2 bases from J, with 11 bases between. Germline V lookup: CDR1 SGHTA, CDR2 FQGTGA. The CDR3 sequence: CASSLTAGATYNEQFF. As DNA, the CDR3 is TGTGCCAGCAGCTTAACGGCGGGGGCTACCTACAATGAGCAGTTCTTC.

V and J are TRBV29-1 and TRBJ2-5, with TRBD1 identical over 7 bases. Matching the DNA end better, TRBJ2-7 makes the J call doubtful. CDR3 length equals 14 residues. Germline CDR1 and CDR2: SQVTM and ANQGSEA. CDR3 in DNA: TGCAGCGTTCACACAGGGGTGGCCTCCTACGAGCAGTACTTC. Protein: CSVHTGVASYEQYF.

The V call is TRBV30, the J call TRBJ2-7; a possible D gene is TRBD2 (7 bases). V lost 0 bases and J lost 2, with 11 bases in between. Germline CDR1 reads GTSNPN; CDR2 reads SVGIG (reference sequence). The CDR3 loop spans 14 amino acids. CDR3 amino acids: CAWSVGGGPYEQYF. The CDR3 nucleotides read TGTGCCTGGAGTGTAGGGGGGGGGCCCTACGAGCAGTACTTC.

The rearrangement links TRBV4-1 to TRBJ1-2, with D perhaps matching TRBD1 (5 bases). This CDR3 is 16 amino acids long. Trimming removed 0 bases at V and 0 bases at J, with 11 bases between. Germline V gene data show CDR1 as MGHRA and CDR2 as YSYEKL. The CDR3 DNA sequence: TGCGCCAGCAGCCAAGATGAATCAGGGCCTAACTATGGCTACACCTTC. Its translation: CASSQDESGPNYGYTF.

This rearrangement joins TRBV6-6 to TRBJ2-7; D might be TRBD1 (5 bases). The CDR3 runs to 14 residues. V lost 5 bases and J 0 bases, leaving 11 bases between the germline ends. Per germline, CDR1 MNHNY and CDR2 SVGAGI (reference sequence). CDR3 loop: CASSPPTDSYEQYF. The CDR3 DNA follows: TGTGCCAGCAGTCCCCCGACAGACTCCTACGAGCAGTACTTC.

This clone came up a few times. The chain joins TRBV5-4 to TRBJ2-1; 7 nucleotides line up with TRBD2. V lost 4 bases and J lost 2; bases outside the gene matches: 6. The CDR3 runs 15 residues. CDR1 is SGHNT and CDR2 is YYREEE in the germline V gene (reference sequence). The CDR3 DNA reads TGTGCCAGCAGCGCAACTAGCGAGGCCTACAATGAGCAGTTCTTC. This sequence encodes CASSATSEAYNEQFF.

The CDR3 protein is CASSRGRESYEQYF. As DNA, the CDR3 is TGTGCCAGCAGTAGGGGACGGGAGTCCTACGAGCAGTACTTC. V usage is TRBV6-5 and J usage is TRBJ2-7, with D perhaps matching TRBD2 (6 bases). Trimming took off 5 bases at V and 1 base at J, with 12 bases between the two ends. The length of the CDR3 is 14 residues. Germline lookup yields CDR1 MNHEY and CDR2 SVGAGI.

This chain joins TRBV5-1 and TRBJ2-7; weak D call: TRBD1 (6 bases). Germline CDR1 and CDR2: SGHRS and YFSETQ. V dropped 4 bases and J dropped 3 bases, with 14 bases sitting between them. This CDR3 has 14 amino acids. CDR3 amino acids: CASSPGVGSYEQYF. CDR3 DNA: TGCGCCAGCAGCCCAGGGGTGGGGAGCTACGAGCAGTACTTC.